This entry is about one T cell receptor (beta chain). It lacks a known antigen. No base qualities exist here, and no much larger clone lies one base off it. This specimen comes from a study of shared clonotypes between healthy human individuals (dated by TCRdb to about 2020). In terms of the full investigation: The cohort comprised a couple of women and three men aged 18 to 49 years. Blood TCR repertoires of roughly 5 healthy adults were deeply sequenced to estimate repertoire size and the extent of clonotype sharing between individuals. To increase sequencing depth and limit assay-specific biases, different laboratories used diverse techniques to prepare libraries and sequence TCR repertoires. Leukapheresis yielded between about 0.85 and 9 billion PBMCs per donor.

Using the deep immunoSEQ assay, multiplex PCR amplified TCR CDR3 regions from genomic DNA. Genomic DNA extracted from each cell subset was distributed evenly over all wells of several immunoSEQ 96-well plates, and each plate served as one replicate. For unsorted PBMC, about 300 ng genomic DNA, equal to about 29,000 T cell genomes, was loaded into each replicate PCR. Ten immunoSEQ deep assay plates were used to sequence the unsorted PBMC genomic DNA. Purified libraries were measured with a Qubit 3.0 fluorometer, size-checked on a Bioanalyzer 2100, and measured again with the KAPA Library Quantification kit. Every immunoSEQ 96-well plate was sequenced on a dedicated single-read 150-cycle Illumina NextSeq 550 flow cell. In the source study's methods: Because the immunoSEQ output held only junctional sequences and lacked quality scores, the filtering could not match the filtering applied to full-length reads. To assign V/J genes and CDR3, sequences were annotated against IMGT germline references using PyIR, a Python wrapper for IgBLAST v1.9. Reads with weak V/J assignments (E-value above 1e-6), missing CDR3, stop codons, out-of-frame junctions, or ambiguous translated residues were removed. V3J clonotypes were defined as sequences sharing an identical inferred V gene, J gene, and CDR3 amino acid sequence. To compute the percentage overlap between repertoires, the number of shared unique clonotypes was divided by the size of the smaller repertoire. RTK rarefaction, the Chao1 estimator, and Recon v2.1 estimates of unobserved clonotypes were used to assess repertoire richness. Imported from immuneACCESS, the table was reduced by TCRdb to in-frame sequences with V and J called. These copies leave out some clones; in studies compared against another copy, an unresolved V gene accounts for under half, and the cause of the remainder is not known. The DNA gave D and trimming, while V, J and clone size come from that table. The sample records more than 400,000 clones, about 72% of which are singletons. The top ten clones comprise around 12% of the sample.

Paper-wide results and their limitations: The small number of donors limited the genetic and exposure-history diversity represented. Only blood was sampled, and tissue TCR repertoires likely differ from those in blood. Pairwise subsampling led to the expectation that sequencing depth would affect the degree of clonotype sharing among donors.

Donors were healthy HIV-negative adults with no recently reported acute infections or vaccinations. Only Caucasian adults living in Nashville, Tennessee, USA were represented among the donors. For unsorted samples, 80 million to 100 million PBMCs were counted, and genomic DNA was extracted using the QIAamp DNA Blood Mini kit. After blood collection by leukapheresis, PBMCs were isolated using Ficoll-Histopaque density gradient centrifugation and then cryopreserved in the vapor phase of liquid nitrogen. The sequenced material came from PBMCs. This clonotype originated in a middle-aged woman in good health. Some clones in this sample may be carry-over from other donors' samples.

The sequence in DNA is TGCAGCGCTGGTGGAGGCACCGGGGAGCTGTTTTTT. Its product reads: CSAGGGTGELFF. The rearrangement combines TRBV29-1 with TRBJ2-2; matching of 5 bases hints at TRBD2 as the D gene. Relative to germline, V is 7 bases shorter and J is 4 bases shorter, with 10 bases between their ends. The germline V gene provides CDR1 SQVTM and CDR2 ANQGSEA. The CDR3 covers 12 residues, taking in both the cysteine and the phenylalanine. Only the CDR3 DNA stays, 36 bases, in frame from base 1.